Listed below are T cell receptor beta chains from one sample, sequenced in a study of blood T cell repertoires in COVID-19. Measured with immunoSEQ multiplex PCR; TCRdb has only the in-frame clones, and not every one. The repertoire has 120,000 or so clones, 85% to 90% of them found once; the top ten carry about 8%. The sample comprised peripheral blood. The receptors shown here come from a man in his forties or fifties with acute or convalescent COVID-19. CDR3s include the opening cysteine and the closing phenylalanine or tryptophan. A D gene is named only where the DNA matches it firmly. Expanded clones are given a class, and other clones once, few, many or no size at all.

size	V	J	D	CDR3	DNA
-	TRBV11-2	TRBJ2-1	-	CASSLGLAYNEQFF	TGTGCCAGCAGCCTGGGGCTAGCCTACAATGAGCAGTTCTTC
few	TRBV7-2	TRBJ1-4	TRBD1	CASSLYRGTNEKLFF	TGTGCCAGCAGCCTTTACAGGGGAACTAATGAAAAACTGTTTTTT
-	TRBV9	TRBJ2-3	TRBD2	CASSGEGPGDTQYF	TGTGCCAGCAGCGGGGAGGGACCCGGGGATACGCAGTATTTT
once	TRBV18	TRBJ2-3	-	CASSPPGGVTDTQYF	TGTGCCAGCTCACCACCGGGGGGAGTCACAGATACGCAGTATTTT
-	TRBV6-1	TRBJ1-4	-	CASSEAARASEKLFF	TGTGCCAGCAGTGAAGCGGCCAGGGCCAGTGAAAAACTGTTTTTT
-	TRBV24-1	TRBJ1-2	TRBD1	CATQTGYGDGYTF	TGTGCCACCCAGACAGGGTATGGGGATGGCTACACCTTC
-	TRBV6-1	TRBJ2-5	-	CASNRAGRGQETQYF	TGTGCCAGCAATCGGGCCGGTCGGGGGCAAGAGACCCAGTACTTC
-	TRBV7-8	TRBJ2-7	TRBD2	CASSFAGGAGGYEQYF	TGTGCCAGCAGCTTCGCGGGGGGGGCGGGAGGCTACGAGCAGTACTTC
-	TRBV21-1	TRBJ2-1	-	CASSHPGNLLYNEQFF	TGTGCCAGCTCCCACCCGGGGAACCTTCTATACAATGAGCAGTTCTTC
-	TRBV6-2/TRBV6-3	TRBJ2-1	TRBD1	CASSYTGVSYNEQFF	TGTGCCAGCAGTTACACAGGGGTATCCTACAATGAGCAGTTCTTC
-	TRBV18	TRBJ1-1	-	CASSPAIDTEAFF	TGTGCCAGCTCACCAGCAATAGACACTGAAGCTTTCTTT
-	TRBV7-2	TRBJ1-1	-	CASSLTYELNTEAFF	TGTGCCAGCAGCTTAACTTATGAGCTGAACACTGAAGCTTTCTTT
-	TRBV24-1	TRBJ2-6	-	CATSDLLSAGANVLTF	TGTGCCACCAGTGATTTGCTTTCTGCTGGGGCCAACGTCCTGACTTTC
-	TRBV11-2	TRBJ2-6	-	CASSLTRGANVLTF	TGTGCCAGCAGCCTGACGCGGGGGGCCAACGTCCTGACTTTC
once	TRBV18	TRBJ2-1	-	CASSLTEGAYNEQFF	TGTGCCAGCTCACTGACTGAAGGGGCCTACAATGAGCAGTTCTTC
-	TRBV12-3/TRBV12-4	TRBJ2-3	-	CASNEGTDTQYF	TGTGCCAGCAACGAGGGCACAGATACGCAGTATTTT
-	TRBV12-5	TRBJ2-1	-	CASGLVLGKPPYNEQFF	TGTGCTAGTGGTTTGGTACTCGGGAAGCCTCCCTACAATGAGCAGTTCTTC
-	TRBV6-6	TRBJ2-2	TRBD2	CASSLGTSGYRRTGELFF	TGTGCCAGCAGTCTCGGGACTAGCGGATATCGGCGCACCGGGGAGCTGTTTTTT
-	TRBV27	TRBJ1-3	-	CASSLGFSGSGNTIYF	TGTGCCAGCAGTTTAGGGTTCTCAGGCAGTGGAAACACCATATATTTT
-	TRBV11-1	TRBJ1-1	-	CASSLARLNTEAFF	TGTGCCAGCAGCTTAGCCCGGTTGAACACTGAAGCTTTCTTT
-	TRBV5-1	TRBJ1-6	TRBD1	CASSVWQGARSPLHF	TGCGCCAGCAGCGTATGGCAGGGGGCACGTTCACCCCTCCACTTT
-	TRBV7-9	TRBJ2-2	TRBD1	CASSIDRVTGELFF	TGTGCCAGCAGTATAGACAGGGTCACCGGGGAGCTGTTTTTT